Sequencing of this T cell receptor (beta chain) was carried out in a study of blood T cell repertoires in COVID-19. Study at large: Material from acute and convalescent COVID-19 was sourced from the United States, Italy and Spain. Sources were T cells, B-cell-depleted T cells, or PBMCs; the material itself was cDNA or gDNA.

The V end lost 0 bases, the J end lost 11 bases, and 6 bases lay between the germline ends. The CDR3 extends over 11 amino acids. CDR1 and CDR2 (germline): MDHEN, SYDVKM. Original data processing: Reference gene primer amplification gave estimated nucleated cell counts. Only in-frame clones appear in the TCRdb table, and some are missing; sequencing was by immunoSEQ multiplex PCR. The D gene and trimming were derived from the DNA, and the V and J assignments and clone size from that table. The sample contains about 120,000 clones, 88% of which appear only once. The chain carries TRBV28 and TRBJ2-3, with D possibly matching TRBD2 (5 bases). This receptor was obtained from a man aged 45-65 years with acute or convalescent COVID-19. The sample taken for sequencing was peripheral blood. CDR3 in DNA: TGTGCCAGCAGTTTATGGGAGGAGCAGTATTTT. It specifies CASSLWEEQYF. Based on the CDR3 plus reference TRBV28 and TRBJ2-3, the full variable domain is DVKVTQSSRYLVKRTGEKVFLECVQDMDHENMFWYRQDPGLGLRLIYFSYDVKMKEKGDIPEGYSVSREKKERFSLILESASTNQTSMYLCASSLWEEQYFGPGTRLTVL.